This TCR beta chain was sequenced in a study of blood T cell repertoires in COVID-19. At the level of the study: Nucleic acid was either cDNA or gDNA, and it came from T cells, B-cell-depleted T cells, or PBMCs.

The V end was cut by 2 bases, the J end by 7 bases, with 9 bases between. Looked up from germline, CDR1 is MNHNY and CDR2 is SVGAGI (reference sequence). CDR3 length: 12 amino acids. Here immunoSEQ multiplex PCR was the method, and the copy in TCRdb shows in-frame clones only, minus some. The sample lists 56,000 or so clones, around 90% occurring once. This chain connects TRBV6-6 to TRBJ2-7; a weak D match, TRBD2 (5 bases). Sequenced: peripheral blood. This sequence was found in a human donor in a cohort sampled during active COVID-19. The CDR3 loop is CASSYGLDEQYF. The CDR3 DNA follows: TGTGCCAGCAGTTACGGACTGGATGAGCAGTACTTC.